This entry concerns a single T cell receptor (beta chain). These data originate in a study of T cells expressing NK-cell markers. TCRdb reprocessed the 5' RACE reads and keeps a single row for each CDR3 protein, giving no DNA. The sample has about 410,000 distinct CDR3 sequences, and its top ten clones hold around a tenth. Germline loops: CDR1 SGHAT, CDR2 FQNNGV. There are 17 residues in the CDR3. The TCR was taken from a woman between 45 and 60 years old in good health. The chain has TRBV11-2 and TRBJ2-1; TCRdb reports TRBD1, a call that lacks DNA to check it against. Source material: blood T cells: a sorted CD56 or NKG2C T cell subset, CD4+ or CD8+ T cells, or bulk PBMC T cells (not recorded which). The CDR3 here is CASSSGVTGSSYNEQFF.